The present T cell receptor beta chain was sequenced within a study of cytomegalovirus exposure and HLA in healthy donors. Study-wide background: Among the 398 genotyped donors, less than 85% were placed in the Caucasian-associated ancestry cluster.

Broader study findings: Donors were assumed by presence/absence analyses to have roughly uniform sequencing depth. Rarity marked most TCR sequences, yet some public TCRs occurred in many donors. Links to common viral pathogens appeared, in a later analysis, for several of the most significant clusters.

Note on this clone: Its specificity is not known.

The study ran its PCR with 60 Vbeta and 13 Jbeta primers. The assay was immunoSEQ multiplex PCR, and TCRdb's table has in-frame clones only and misses some. The profile covers some 87,000 clones, with 60% to 85% appearing a single time and 5% to 7% taken by the ten largest. Trimming shortened V by 0 bases and J by 2 bases, and 12 bases separated the two germline ends. Looked up from germline, CDR1 is SGDLS and CDR2 is YYNGEE. CDR3 size: 16 residues. V gene TRBV9 combines with J gene TRBJ1-5; no clear D. This sequence was found in a man aged 18 to 30 in good health and CMV-seropositive. Sequencing was carried out using PBMCs. CDR3 coding DNA: TGTGCCAGCAGCGTAGGGGCGGGGAGCCGCAATCAGCCCCAGCATTTT. Translation gives CASSVGAGSRNQPQHF. Full variable domain (remainder filled in from reference TRBV9 and TRBJ1-5): DSGVTQTPKHLITATGQRVTLRCSPRSGDLSVYWYQQSLDQGLQFLIQYYNGEERAKGNILERFSAQQFPDLHSELNLSSLELGDSALYFCASSVGAGSRNQPQHFGDGTRLSIL.